The TCR beta chain under discussion was sequenced for a study of blood T cell repertoires in COVID-19. In the study overall: From T cells, B-cell-depleted T cells, or PBMCs came the material, which was cDNA or gDNA.

Trimming shortened V by 8 bases and J by 0 bases, and 11 bases separated the two germline ends. This CDR3 region has 14 residues. The germline V gene encodes CDR1 LNHDA and CDR2 SQIVND (reference sequence). TCRdb's copy holds only in-frame clones and misses some; the assay was immunoSEQ multiplex PCR. The sample has a few hundred thousand clones, around 80% seen once. Self-reported history from a screening survey and questionnaire set each donor's cohort. The TCR was taken from a man aged 40-49 years who had been exposed to COVID-19. Material: PBMCs or T cells enriched from blood (not recorded which). The genes are TRBV19 and TRBJ2-1; D is unclear. CDR3 protein: CASSLGSSYNEQFF. In DNA, the CDR3 is TGTGCCAGTTCTCTAGGCAGCTCCTACAATGAGCAGTTCTTC.